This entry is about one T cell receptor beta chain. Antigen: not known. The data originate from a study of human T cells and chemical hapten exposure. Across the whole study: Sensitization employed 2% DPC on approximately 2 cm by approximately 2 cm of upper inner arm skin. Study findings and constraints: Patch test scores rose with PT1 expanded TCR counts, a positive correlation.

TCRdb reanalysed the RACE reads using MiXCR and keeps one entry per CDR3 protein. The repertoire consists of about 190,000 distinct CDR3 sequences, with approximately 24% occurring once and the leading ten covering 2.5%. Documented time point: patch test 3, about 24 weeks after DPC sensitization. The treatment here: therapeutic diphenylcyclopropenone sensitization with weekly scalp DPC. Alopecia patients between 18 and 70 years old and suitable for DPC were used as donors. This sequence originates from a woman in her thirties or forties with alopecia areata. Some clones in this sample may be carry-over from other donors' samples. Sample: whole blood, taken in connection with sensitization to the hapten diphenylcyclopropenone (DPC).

The CDR3 DNA sequence: TGTGCCAGCGCCAAACAGGTCGAGCAGTACTTC. Protein product: CASAKQVEQYF. The genes are TRBV28 and TRBJ2-7; TRBD1 might be the D (5 bases). The germline V and J ends were trimmed by 8 bases and 6 bases, with 11 bases remaining between them. Germline values: CDR1 MDHEN, CDR2 SYDVKM. The length of the CDR3 is 11 residues.